The T cell receptor (beta chain) described here comes from a study of blood T cells in healthy people across ages. Study summary: There was about one barcoded beta molecule captured by template switching per two T cells.

PCR was performed a second time for about 7 to 11 cycles using a sample-barcoded 5' primer and a J-beta primer mix. TCRdb re-analysed the 5' RACE reads in MiXCR, keeping a single row per CDR3 protein. The sample shows 1.5 million to 2 million distinct CDR3 sequences, 40% to 55% of them seen only once. Per germline, CDR1 MGHRA and CDR2 YSYEKL. The V end was cut by 1 base, the J end by 3 bases, with 18 bases between. This CDR3 contains 17 residues. Material: blood. The source of this sequence is a woman between 35 and 50 years old in good health. V and J are TRBV4-1 and TRBJ2-5; D is perhaps TRBD2 (7 bases). CDR3 nucleotides: TGCGCCAGCAGCCAAGTTCGAGGGGGGGAGCTCGAAGAGACCCAGTACTTC. Translated, it gives CASSQVRGGELEETQYF.